Given below is one TCR beta chain in context. What it binds is not known. TCRdb keeps only in-frame clones here, not all; method: immunoSEQ multiplex PCR. The table has about 1.1 million clones, around 78% seen once; the top ten hold approximately 0.56%. Healthy HIV-negative adults without recent acute infections or vaccinations served as donors. Per germline, CDR1 LGHNA and CDR2 YNFKEQ. The junction had 7 bases not matched to a gene; V was cut back by 5 bases and J by 3 bases. The CDR3 consists of 14 residues. The data are from a study of shared clonotypes between healthy human individuals. On the study more broadly: With ages of 18 to 49, the donors were a couple of women and a few men.

Study-wide results and caveats: The researchers took only blood, and tissue repertoires probably look different. Among several donors, about 5% of naive CD4 clonotypes were found in common.

The receptor was isolated from a man younger than 35 in good health. Some clones in this sample may be carry-over from other donors' samples. The sequenced sample consisted of memory CD4+ T cells from PBMCs. Sample subset: CD45RA-negative fraction. This rearrangement joins TRBV4-2 to TRBJ2-7, with 7 bases identical to TRBD2. The CDR3 spells CASSLTGGGYEQYF. The CDR3 DNA is TGTGCCAGCAGCTTGACGGGAGGAGGCTACGAGCAGTACTTC.